The rows below give T cell receptor beta chains drawn from one sample of a study of T-cell reconstitution after alpha-beta-depleted transplantation in children. TCRdb reprocessed the PCR reads via MiXCR and lists one record per CDR3 protein. The sample has about 830,000 distinct CDR3 sequences, roughly 16% seen once; the top ten hold around 4.5%. Sequencing was performed on PBMCs, mostly from graft donor cells, taken 360 days after TCRalphabeta/CD19-depleted stem cell transplant. These receptor sequences come from a male patient between 10 and 17 years old who had a stem cell transplant for acute lymphoblastic leukemia, so the T cells may come from the graft donor. The CDR3 runs from the conserved cysteine through the conserved F or W. A D gene is named only where the DNA matches it firmly. Where a row states a size, it is once, few, many or the class of an expanded clone; other rows omit it.

>.|TRBV6-5|few|TRBJ2-7
TGTGCCAGCAGTTACTTTGAGACTAGCGAGCAGTACTTC
CASSYFETSEQYF
>.|TRBV29-1|.|TRBJ2-3
TGCAGCACATATTTCCAGGGAGTGGATACGCAGTATTTT
CSTYFQGVDTQYF
>TRBD2|TRBV4-2|.|TRBJ2-7
TGTGCCAGCAGCCAAAGGACTAGCGGTCCCTACGAGCAGTACTTC
CASSQRTSGPYEQYF
>.|TRBV7-6|many|TRBJ2-7
TGTGCCAGCAGCTTAGGCAGCGGAGGAGGGCTTTACGAGCAGTACTTC
CASSLGSGGGLYEQYF
>.|TRBV27|many|TRBJ2-3
TGTGCCAGCAGTTTATTTAGCACAGATACGCAGTATTTT
CASSLFSTDTQYF
>TRBD2|TRBV27|.|TRBJ2-1
TGTGCCAGCAGTGGCGTTGCGGGAGTCTACAATGAGCAGTTCTTC
CASSGVAGVYNEQFF
>.|TRBV29-1|few|TRBJ2-3
TGCAGCGCCCGGTGTGTTAGACGCGGCGGGAGCACAGATACGCAGTATTTT
CSARCVRRGGSTDTQYF
>.|TRBV4-1|.|TRBJ2-7
TGCGCCAGCAGCCAAGAAGGCGGGTTAGGGGCCTACGAGCAGTACTTC
CASSQEGGLGAYEQYF
>.|TRBV12-3/TRBV12-4|few|TRBJ2-5
TGTGCCAGCAGTTTAGCCAAAAGGGAGACCCAGTACTTC
CASSLAKRETQYF
>.|TRBV4-1|.|TRBJ1-1
TGCGCCAGCAGCCAACAGGGTACGGGCACTGAAGCTTTCTTT
CASSQQGTGTEAFF
>TRBD2|TRBV7-9|few|TRBJ2-1
TGTGCCAGCAGTCTTAGCGGGAGTGACCTACAGGGGCAGTTCTTC
CASSLSGSDLQGQFF
>.|TRBV29-1|many|TRBJ1-1
TGCAGCGTGGCCCGGGAGACGGAAGCTTTCTTT
CSVARETEAFF
>TRBD2|TRBV5-1|many|TRBJ2-2
TGCGCCAGCAGCTTGGTGCTAGCGGGAGCGGACGGGGAGCTGTTTTTT
CASSLVLAGADGELFF
>.|TRBV5-1|many|TRBJ1-6
TGCGCCAGCAGCAAGAGACAGTCTTCCAGCTCCTATAATTCACCCCTCCACTTT
CASSKRQSSSSYNSPLHF
>.|TRBV4-1|.|TRBJ1-5
TGCGCCAGCAGCCAAGTTCCCGGACAGAGAAATCAGCCCCAGCATTTT
CASSQVPGQRNQPQHF
>TRBD2|TRBV11-2|few|TRBJ2-1
TGTGCCAGCAGCTTAGGACTAGCGACTGAGCAGTTCTTC
CASSLGLATEQFF
>.|TRBV11-1|.|TRBJ2-7
TGTGCCAGCAGCCCACCAGAGTGGGGAGAGCAGTACTTC
CASSPPEWGEQYF
>TRBD2|TRBV4-1|few|TRBJ2-5
TGCGCCAGCAGCCAAGGAAGACTAGCGGGAGGGCCGGGGGAGACCCAGTACTTC
CASSQGRLAGGPGETQYF